This is a list of T cell receptor beta chains from one sample in a study of cytomegalovirus exposure and HLA in healthy donors. TCRdb keeps only in-frame clones here, not all; method: immunoSEQ multiplex PCR. The repertoire holds 240,000 or so clones, more than 75% seen once, with 0.95% to 1.5% in the top ten. What was sequenced was PBMCs. The receptors stem from a woman aged 25 to 39 in good health and CMV-seropositive. The CDR3 runs from the conserved cysteine through the conserved F or W. The D gene is left open where the match is weak. Size is stated for part of the rows, as once, few or many counts, or as a class when the clone is expanded.

CDR3,DNA,D,size,J,V
CASRRGPDEAFF,TGTGCCAGCAGGCGGGGGCCGGATGAAGCTTTCTTT,-,-,TRBJ1-1,TRBV2
CASSSLGGFAGELFF,TGTGCCAGCAGCTCTCTAGGCGGGTTTGCCGGGGAGCTGTTTTTT,-,-,TRBJ2-2,TRBV11-2
CASTFGGEAADTEAFF,TGTGCCAGCACCTTCGGGGGTGAGGCAGCCGACACTGAAGCTTTCTTT,-,-,TRBJ1-1,TRBV7-8
CASSLSAGDRNQPQHF,TGTGCCAGCAGTTTATCCGCCGGGGATCGTAATCAGCCCCAGCATTTT,-,-,TRBJ1-5,TRBV27
CASVAGGREQYF,TGTGCCAGCGTAGCGGGAGGGCGCGAGCAGTACTTC,TRBD2,-,TRBJ2-7,TRBV28
CASSLDRRSGTGIPDTQYF,TGTGCCAGCAGCTTAGATCGAAGGTCCGGGACAGGGATCCCCGATACGCAGTATTTT,TRBD1,-,TRBJ2-3,TRBV13
CASSPGQGVLFDEQFF,TGTGCCAGCTCACCGGGACAGGGGGTTCTATTCGATGAGCAGTTCTTC,TRBD1,-,TRBJ2-1,TRBV18
CASSRGGGGYYGYTF,TGTGCCAGTAGTAGAGGTGGGGGGGGCTACTATGGCTACACCTTC,-,-,TRBJ1-2,TRBV19
CASTALAGVNIQYF,TGTGCCAGCACCGCTCTAGCGGGAGTTAACATTCAGTACTTC,TRBD2,-,TRBJ2-4,TRBV28
CASSDPGQIPREQYF,TGCGCCAGCAGCGATCCGGGACAGATCCCTCGCGAGCAGTACTTC,TRBD1,-,TRBJ2-7,TRBV10-2
CASSSSGGGYTF,TGTGCCAGCAGCTCATCAGGGGGAGGCTACACCTTC,TRBD1,once,TRBJ1-2,TRBV7-2
CASSELTRETSGREDDWARSEQFF,TGTGCCAGCAGTGAATTGACCCGAGAAACGAGTGGGCGGGAGGATGATTGGGCCCGCAGTGAGCAGTTCTTC,TRBD2,-,TRBJ2-1,TRBV6-1
CASSPTRETAPYNEQFF,TGTGCCAGCTCACCAACACGGGAGACCGCTCCGTACAATGAGCAGTTCTTC,-,-,TRBJ2-1,TRBV18
CASSLVRTGGLYNEQFF,TGTGCCAGCAGCTTAGTTCGGACAGGGGGCCTATACAATGAGCAGTTCTTC,TRBD1,-,TRBJ2-1,TRBV11-1
CASSPRAGPYNEQFF,TGTGCCAGCAGCCCGCGGGCGGGCCCGTACAATGAGCAGTTCTTC,-,-,TRBJ2-1,TRBV7-3
CASSKKDREAREKLFF,TGTGCCAGCAGCAAAAAGGACAGGGAGGCGCGCGAAAAACTGTTTTTT,-,few,TRBJ1-4,TRBV21-1
CASSQDRDREVGLFF,TGTGCCAGCAGCCAAGACCGGGACAGGGAGGTTGGCCTGTTTTTT,TRBD1,-,TRBJ1-4,TRBV4-2